This entry describes one TCR beta chain. This sample was included in a study of blood T cell repertoires in COVID-19. Study details: Researchers got acute and convalescent COVID-19 samples from the United States, Italy and Spain.

Generated by immunoSEQ multiplex PCR, the TCRdb table keeps only in-frame clones and is missing some. Of hundreds of thousands of clones in the sample, over 65% are singletons; the top ten hold about 2.5%. V was cut by 3 bases and J by 10 bases, with 12 bases left in between. This CDR3 comprises 11 residues. In germline, CDR1 is DFQATT, CDR2 SNEGSKA (reference sequence). The rearrangement joins TRBV20-1 to TRBJ1-1; no reliable D call. The sequencing input was peripheral blood. The sequence derives from a woman in her 70s with active or convalescent COVID-19. The CDR3 region has the DNA TGCAGTGCTAGTCACCCCTCGGGAGCTTTCTTT. This translates into CSASHPSGAFF.